The next 8 T cell receptor beta chains were all read from a single sample in a study of post-analysis software for immune sequencing data. General study findings and limits: A handful of TRBV segments appeared more often in patients than in controls, and TRBV5-6, TRBV5-1 and TRBV20-1 were among these.

The antigens for these receptors are not known. The TCR beta cDNA libraries contained unique molecular identifiers. A single record per CDR3 protein comes from TCRdb applying MiXCR to the PCR reads. The sample has 650,000 to 850,000 distinct CDR3 sequences, 53% seen once; the top ten hold approximately 4.4%. The specimen was blood. These TCRs come from a girl aged 10-17 years with multiple sclerosis.

The chain uses TRBV29-1 and TRBJ2-7; TRBD1 might be the D (6 bases). Germline values: CDR1 SQVTM, CDR2 ANQGSEA. Trimming left V 5 bases short and J 3 bases short, with 8 bases between. The CDR3 loop spans 11 amino acids. The CDR3 DNA sequence: TGCAGCGTTCTACAGGGCTACGAGCAGTACTTC. It encodes CSVLQGYEQYF.

The chain couples TRBV29-1 to TRBJ2-5; a possible D gene is TRBD2 (5 bases). The J call is doubtful: the DNA matches TRBJ2-7 better. CDR1 SQVTM and CDR2 ANQGSEA come from the germline V gene. This CDR3 has 11 amino acids. The CDR3 protein is CSVLRDYEQYF. CDR3 DNA: TGCAGCGTTTTACGGGACTACGAGCAGTACTTC.

In this sample, this clonotype turned up a few times. J is TRBJ2-2 and V is TRBV12-3 or TRBV12-4; perhaps TRBD2 as D (6 bases). Deletions cut 3 bases from V and 5 bases from J, with 13 bases between. CDR3 size: 15 residues. The CDR3 region has the DNA TGTGCCAGCAGTTTTGCTCGGGGGAAGACCGGGGAGCTGTTTTTT. Its translation is CASSFARGKTGELFF.

This chain connects TRBV6-5 to TRBJ2-7, with 7 nucleotides matching TRBD2. The CDR3 contains 19 residues. The germline V gene has CDR1 MNHEY and CDR2 SVGAGI. J gave up 3 bases and V 0 bases, and 17 bases lay outside the gene matches. The CDR3 spells CASSYSIVRRRETHYEQYF. The CDR3 DNA follows: TGTGCCAGCAGTTACTCGATAGTAAGACGGCGGGAGACTCACTACGAGCAGTACTTC.

This clonotype was observed a few times. V usage is TRBV3-1 and J usage is TRBJ2-7; D remains unclear. V was shortened by 0 bases and J by 6 bases, with 9 bases between the two germline ends. In germline, CDR1 is LGHDT, CDR2 YNNKEL (reference sequence). This CDR3 spans 13 amino acids. CDR3 region: CASSQDASIEQYF. The CDR3 DNA is TGTGCCAGCAGCCAAGATGCGAGCATCGAGCAGTACTTC.

This clonotype was counted a single time. The rearrangement uses TRBV19 and TRBJ2-6; D is ambiguous. This CDR3 comprises 18 residues. V lost 0 bases to trimming and J lost 0 bases, with 12 bases between them. Germline CDR1 is LNHDA and CDR2 is SQIVND (reference sequence). The CDR3 reads CASSIDPFERSGANVLTF. The CDR3 DNA reads as TGTGCCAGTAGTATAGATCCTTTTGAGCGCTCTGGGGCCAACGTCCTGACTTTC.

This clonotype was picked up one time. This chain joins TRBV20-1 and TRBJ2-1; 9 nucleotides align to TRBD2. Judging by the DNA end, TRBJ2-7 fits better; the J call may be wrong. The CDR3 loop spans 14 amino acids. Germline CDR1 reads DFQATT; CDR2 reads SNEGSKA (reference sequence). The CDR3, as DNA: TGCAGTGCTAGTCCGGCTAGCGGGGTCTATGAGCAGTACTTC. Its translation: CSASPASGVYEQYF.

In its sample, this clonotype was seen a few times. The gene calls are TRBV5-1 and TRBJ2-1; weak D call: TRBD1 (6 bases). The CDR3 is made up of 15 amino acids. V dropped 3 bases and J dropped 0 bases, with 10 bases sitting between them. The germline gives CDR1 SGHRS, CDR2 YFSETQ. The CDR3 loop is CASSSTGLSYNEQFF. The CDR3 nucleotides are TGCGCCAGCAGCTCCACAGGGCTCTCCTACAATGAGCAGTTCTTC.